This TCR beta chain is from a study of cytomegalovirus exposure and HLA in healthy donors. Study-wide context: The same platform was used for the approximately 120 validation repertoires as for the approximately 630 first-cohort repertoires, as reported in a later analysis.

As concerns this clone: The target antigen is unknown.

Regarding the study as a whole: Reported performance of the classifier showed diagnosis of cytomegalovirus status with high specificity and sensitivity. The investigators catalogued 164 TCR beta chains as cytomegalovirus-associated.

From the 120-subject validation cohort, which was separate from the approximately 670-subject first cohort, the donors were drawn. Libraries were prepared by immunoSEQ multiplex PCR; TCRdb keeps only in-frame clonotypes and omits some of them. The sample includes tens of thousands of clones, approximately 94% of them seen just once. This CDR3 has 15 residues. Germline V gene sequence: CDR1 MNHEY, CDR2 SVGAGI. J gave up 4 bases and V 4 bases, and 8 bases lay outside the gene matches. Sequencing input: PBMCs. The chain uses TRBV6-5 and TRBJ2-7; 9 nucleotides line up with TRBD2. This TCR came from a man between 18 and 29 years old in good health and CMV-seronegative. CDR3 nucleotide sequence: TGTGCCAGCAGTTCCCCGACTAGCGGTAAATACGAGCAGTACTTC. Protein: CASSSPTSGKYEQYF.